This T cell receptor (beta chain) stems from a study of regulatory T cells in long-lasting Graves disease. There are many counts of this clonotype. Time point in this sample: newly diagnosed GD, antithyroid drugs for less than 3 months. TCR sequences were obtained from RNA taken from PBMCs. Arm-PCR of CDR3 regions and iRepertoire HTBI primers were the basis on which TCR beta libraries were built. TCRdb reprocessed the multiplex PCR reads via MiXCR and lists one record per CDR3 protein. The sample holds 400,000 to 550,000 distinct CDR3 sequences; 16% are singletons and the top ten take about 11%. The sample was also linked to a second study, of T cells in Graves' hyperthyroidism and ophthalmopathy.

This sequence was found in a woman younger than 45 with Graves disease. The specimen was peripheral blood mononuclear cells (PBMCs), collected at new diagnosis, from a patient treated with antithyroid drugs.

Here the CDR3 reads CASSQAGSVYTGELFF. The CDR3 DNA reads as TGTGCCAGCAGCCAGGCAGGTAGCGTTTATACCGGGGAGCTGTTTTTT. The V and J genes are TRBV28 and TRBJ2-2; tentatively, D is TRBD2 (5 bases). V was trimmed by 6 bases and J by 5 bases, leaving 19 bases between them. This CDR3 has 16 residues. Germline-derived CDR1 and CDR2 are MDHEN and SYDVKM.